The rows below give T cell receptor beta chains drawn from one sample of a study of tumor-infiltrating lymphocytes in localized non-small cell lung cancer. TCRdb keeps only in-frame clones here, not all; method: immunoSEQ multiplex PCR. The sample includes over 11,000 clones, roughly four fifths seen only once; the top ten take over 15%. The sequenced sample consisted of lung tumor tissue. The receptors were sampled from a human donor with non-small cell lung cancer. Both conserved end residues are part of each CDR3.

V gene,J gene,CDR3 protein
TRBV30,TRBJ1-3,CAWSVAGPGNTIYF
TRBV20-1,TRBJ2-5,CSARQETQYF
TRBV6-1,TRBJ1-2,CASRLGTGGGYTF
TRBV27,TRBJ2-2,CASSQVGTGGYSNTGELFF
TRBV2,TRBJ1-3,CASSELRTAGNTIYF
TRBV6-1,TRBJ1-3,CASSEASASGNTIYF
TRBV9,TRBJ2-6,CASSVAEKRSGANVLTF
TRBV29-1,TRBJ1-1,CSVRTAAEAFF
TRBV6-1,TRBJ1-1,CASSEWGTGLEAFF
TRBV7-8,TRBJ2-5,CASSLQTGEETQYF
TRBV11-2,TRBJ2-1,CASSLRLVDDNEQFF
TRBV27,TRBJ2-4,CASSLHVNRGIQYF
TRBV2,TRBJ1-2,CASSPDGNYGYTF
TRBV19,TRBJ1-1,CASVAGTENNEAFF
TRBV2,TRBJ2-4,CASSVLDIQYF
TRBV28,TRBJ2-1,CASSPTSGGYNEQFF
TRBV2,TRBJ1-4,CASEQATNEKLFF
TRBV7-2,TRBJ2-3,CASSSQLHFTDTQYF
TRBV27,TRBJ1-4,CASRAGGPANEKLFF
TRBV4-2,TRBJ1-5,CASSQESRILNQPQHF
TRBV4-2,TRBJ2-2,CASSQEIGANTGELFF